The 25 T cell receptor beta chains below were found in one sample sequenced in a study of beta chain features in type 1 diabetes. Investigators reverse transcribed all isolated RNA, so they sequenced expressed TCRB transcripts. Here immunoSEQ multiplex PCR was the method, and the copy in TCRdb shows in-frame clones only, minus some. The profile covers around 300,000 clones, with around 13% appearing a single time and roughly 7% taken by the ten largest. The sequenced material came from central memory CD4+ T cells from blood. All receptors come from a man aged 25 to 40 in good health.

This clone has a handful of counts. This chain uses TRBV15 with TRBJ1-6, with a possible D match to TRBD1 (5 bases). V lost 4 bases, J lost 4 bases, and 14 bases lay in between. In germline, CDR1 is LNHNV, CDR2 YYDKDF (reference sequence). The length of the CDR3 is 16 residues. The CDR3 loop is CATSTSGTAYNSPLHF. CDR3 bases: TGTGCCACCAGCACATCCGGGACGGCGTATAATTCACCCCTCCACTTT.

In this sample, this clone turned up a few times. The chain links TRBV6-6 to TRBJ1-2; 7 bases are shared with TRBD1. This CDR3 spans 14 amino acids. The ends lost 4 bases at V and 5 bases at J; junction bases unmatched: 7. CDR1 MNHNY and CDR2 SVGAGI come from the germline V gene (reference sequence). The CDR3 protein is CASSSDRAPYGYTF. CDR3 nucleotide sequence: TGTGCCAGCAGTTCCGACAGGGCCCCTTATGGCTACACCTTC.

The chain has TRBV6-5 and TRBJ2-1; no reliable D call. CDR1 and CDR2 from the germline V gene are MNHEY and SVGAGI. V lost 2 bases to trimming and J lost 4 bases, with 6 bases between them. The CDR3 is 13 amino acids. The DNA of the CDR3 is TGTGCCAGCAGTTACCAGGCGTACAATGAGCAGTTCTTC. Residues: CASSYQAYNEQFF.

The rearrangement joins TRBV9 to TRBJ2-2; 12 nucleotides agree with TRBD2. V dropped 4 bases and J dropped 5; count of bases not matched to a gene: 9. Germline CDR1 and CDR2: SGDLS and YYNGEE. The CDR3 is 17 amino acids. CDR3 DNA: TGTGCCAGCAGCCCGACTAGCGGGAGCCGTTGGACCGGGGAGCTGTTTTTT. Its protein product is CASSPTSGSRWTGELFF. Based on the CDR3 plus reference TRBV9 and TRBJ2-2, the full variable domain is DSGVTQTPKHLITATGQRVTLRCSPRSGDLSVYWYQQSLDQGLQFLIQYYNGEERAKGNILERFSAQQFPDLHSELNLSSLELGDSALYFCASSPTSGSRWTGELFFGEGSRLTVL.

The chain carries TRBV6-6 and TRBJ1-4, with 10 bases lining up with TRBD1. Germline-derived CDR1 and CDR2 are MNHNY and SVGAGI (reference sequence). The CDR3 is 12 amino acids. With 6 bases clipped from V and 10 bases from J, the junction kept 2 bases outside the gene matches. For the CDR3, the DNA is TGTGCCAGCAGCGGGACAGGGGCAAAACTGTTTTTT. As protein: CASSGTGAKLFF.

The chain joins TRBV18 to TRBJ1-1; D not resolved. CDR1 is KGHSH and CDR2 is LQKENI in the germline V gene. Trimming took off 6 bases at V and 5 bases at J, with 13 bases between the two ends. The CDR3 runs 13 residues. CDR3 bases: TGTGCCAGCTCCCCCGTAGAGGAAACTGAAGCTTTCTTT. Translated, it gives CASSPVEETEAFF.

The J gene is TRBJ2-3, the V gene TRBV7-6; TRBD1 agrees at 10 bases. The germline V gene has CDR1 SGHVS and CDR2 FNYEAQ. The CDR3 sequence is 15 residues long. V lost 5 bases, J lost 5 bases, and 7 bases stayed unmatched. In DNA form, the CDR3 reads TGTGCCAGCAGCCATGGACAGGGGGGGATAGATACGCAGTATTTT. The encoded protein is CASSHGQGGIDTQYF.

The chain uses TRBV27 and TRBJ2-2; 7 bases align to TRBD1. The CDR3 sequence is 15 residues long. V was pared by 3 bases and J by 8 bases, with 9 bases of the junction left unmatched. In germline, CDR1 is MNHEY, CDR2 SMNVEV (reference sequence). The CDR3 region has the DNA TGTGCCAGCAGTTTTGGTGTCAGGGGGAAGGGGGAGCTGTTTTTT. Translation: CASSFGVRGKGELFF.

This clone appeared a few times. The V gene is TRBV5-6, the J gene TRBJ2-1; D might be TRBD1 (6 bases). The CDR3 consists of 13 residues. CDR1 and CDR2 from the germline V gene are SGHDT and YYEEEE. Trimming left V 0 bases short and J 7 bases short, with 8 bases between. CDR3 nucleotide sequence: TGTGCCAGCAGCTTGGACCAGGGGAATGAGCAGTTCTTC. Amino acid sequence: CASSLDQGNEQFF.

There are many counts of this clone. This chain uses TRBV21-1 with TRBJ2-7; TRBD1, the D gene given by the table, was not confirmed from the DNA. TRBV21-1 is given as a pseudogene. The CDR3 extends over 17 amino acids. The CDR3 loop reads CASSATYRARPRFEQYV. The CDR3 bases are TGTGCCAGCAGCGCGACTTACAGGGCGCGCCCCCGATTCGAGCAGTACGTC.

This clone was found a few times. The chain carries TRBV7-9 and TRBJ1-1, with D uncertain. Per the germline V gene, CDR1 is SEHNR and CDR2 is FQNEAQ (reference sequence). CDR3 length: 11 amino acids. The V end lost 3 bases, the J end lost 13 bases, and 12 bases lay between the germline ends. The CDR3 sequence is CASSLMAKVFF. DNA for the CDR3: TGTGCCAGCAGCTTGATGGCCAAAGTTTTCTTT.

The chain has TRBV6-5 and TRBJ2-5; 7 nucleotides match TRBD1. Germline CDR1 MNHEY, CDR2 SVGAGI. J gave up 5 bases and V 2 bases, and 5 bases lay outside the gene matches. The CDR3 totals 14 residues. CDR3 loop: CASSYLRGWETQYF. For the CDR3, the DNA is TGTGCCAGCAGTTACCTCAGGGGGTGGGAGACCCAGTACTTC.

This clone has a handful of counts. This chain uses TRBV7-9 with TRBJ2-1; a weak D match, TRBD2 (5 bases). V lost 0 bases and J lost 7, with 13 bases in between. CDR1 is SEHNR and CDR2 is FQNEAQ in the germline V gene (reference sequence). This CDR3 is built from 15 residues. The CDR3 is CASSLARAYRNEQFF. The CDR3 DNA sequence: TGTGCCAGCAGCTTAGCGAGGGCTTACAGAAATGAGCAGTTCTTC.

In this sample, this clone turned up many times. Different DNA sequences within this sample yield the same CDR3. The chain combines TRBV20-1 with TRBJ2-3, with a possible D match to TRBD2 (5 bases). Germline CDR1 DFQATT, CDR2 SNEGSKA (reference sequence). Trimming left V 6 bases short and J 6 bases short, with 10 bases between. This CDR3 is built from 11 residues. The CDR3 here is CSAATGDTQYF. DNA for the CDR3: TGCAGTGCCGCCACGGGGGATACGCAGTATTTT.

This clone was observed a few times. The rearrangement links TRBV28 to TRBJ1-3; tentatively, D is TRBD1 (5 bases). The germline V gene has CDR1 MDHEN and CDR2 SYDVKM. V lost 8 bases, J lost 2 bases, and 10 bases lay in between. This CDR3 region has 13 residues. The CDR3: CASPDSTGNTIYF. For the CDR3, the DNA is TGTGCCAGCCCTGACAGTACTGGAAACACCATATATTTT.

The chain links TRBV14 to TRBJ1-1; tentatively, D is TRBD1 (5 bases). This CDR3 is 14 amino acids long. Trimming removed 0 bases from V and 6 bases from J, with 11 bases in between. Germline V gene lookup returns CDR1 SGHDN and CDR2 FVKESK. Here the CDR3 reads CASSQEMRGAEAFF. As DNA, the CDR3 is TGTGCCAGCAGCCAAGAAATGAGAGGGGCTGAAGCTTTCTTT.

This clone was counted only a few times. The chain recombines TRBV7-9 with TRBJ1-6; 11 bases map to TRBD1. Germline V gene lookup returns CDR1 SEHNR and CDR2 FQNEAQ (reference sequence). V shed 3 bases, J shed 6 bases, and the junction held 7 bases outside the gene matches. The CDR3 has 17 residues. Here the CDR3 DNA reads TGTGCCAGCAGCTTCGGACAGGGGGCGAGGTTTAATTCACCCCTCCACTTT. Protein product: CASSFGQGARFNSPLHF.

There are a few counts of this clone. The chain has TRBV4-3 and TRBJ2-2; 13 nucleotides align to TRBD2. The CDR3 has 15 amino acids. The junction had 4 bases not matched to a gene; V was cut back by 7 bases and J by 5 bases. The germline CDR1 and CDR2 sequences are LGHNA and YSLEER. The CDR3 sequence: CASMGLAGQTGELFF. The CDR3 bases are TGCGCCAGCATGGGACTAGCGGGACAAACCGGGGAGCTGTTTTTT.

This clone was detected only a few times. The chain is built from TRBV30 and TRBJ2-3, with D possibly TRBD1 on 6 matching bases. This CDR3 is 14 amino acids long. The ends were cut back, 7 bases at V and 0 bases at J, with 14 bases in the middle. Per the germline V gene, CDR1 is GTSNPN and CDR2 is SVGIG (reference sequence). CDR3 protein: CASSRGISTDTQYF. CDR3 bases: TGTGCCTCCTCGAGGGGGATTAGCACAGATACGCAGTATTTT.

The V call is TRBV4-1, the J call TRBJ2-1; D not resolved. V gave up 1 base and J gave up 2 bases, with 9 bases separating them. This CDR3 spans 15 amino acids. Germline-derived CDR1 and CDR2 are MGHRA and YSYEKL. The CDR3 is CASSQGPVAYNEQFF. CDR3 bases: TGCGCCAGCAGCCAAGGTCCGGTGGCCTACAATGAGCAGTTCTTC.

This clone was counted between two and nine times. V usage is TRBV2 and J usage is TRBJ2-7, with D tentatively TRBD1 or TRBD2 (5 bases each). CDR3 length: 16 residues. V was shortened by 8 bases and J by 4 bases, with 24 bases between the two germline ends. Germline CDR1 is SNHLY and CDR2 is FYNNEI. CDR3 residues: CASETISGTHFYEQYV. DNA of the CDR3: TGTGCCAGCGAGACGATTTCCGGGACGCACTTTTACGAGCAGTACGTC.

This rearrangement joins TRBV30 to TRBJ1-5, with 9 bases that match TRBD1. Germline CDR1 reads GTSNPN; CDR2 reads SVGIG (reference sequence). The CDR3 has 14 amino acids. Trimming at V came to 2 bases and at J to 7 bases, leaving 6 bases not matched to a gene. Here the CDR3 reads CAWSPTGGGQPQHF. CDR3 nucleotides: TGTGCCTGGAGTCCGACAGGGGGAGGGCAGCCCCAGCATTTT.

The chain joins TRBV6-5 to TRBJ2-2; TRBD1 or TRBD2 may be the D gene (6 bases each). V gave up 4 bases and J gave up 4 bases, with 13 bases separating them. CDR1 MNHEY and CDR2 SVGAGI come from the germline V gene. The CDR3 contains 15 residues. The CDR3 loop is CASSSGGAGTGELFF. The CDR3 DNA reads TGTGCCAGCAGTTCCGGGGGCGCCGGCACCGGGGAGCTGTTTTTT.

In its sample, this clone was seen a few times. This rearrangement joins TRBV5-6 to TRBJ1-2, with TRBD1 matching 7 bases. The ends lost 3 bases at V and 0 bases at J; junction bases unmatched: 2. The CDR3 runs to 14 residues. Germline V gives CDR1 SGHDT, CDR2 YYEEEE. CDR3 in amino acids: CASSWGQTNYGYTF. The CDR3 DNA sequence: TGTGCCAGCAGCTGGGGACAGACTAACTATGGCTACACCTTC.

The chain links TRBV27 to TRBJ2-7; TRBD1 agrees at 11 bases. Germline assignment: CDR1 MNHEY and CDR2 SMNVEV (reference sequence). V dropped 6 bases and J dropped 6; count of bases not matched to a gene: 7. This CDR3 has 14 amino acids. The CDR3 loop is CASRGTGGTGEQYF. The CDR3 region has the DNA TGTGCCAGCAGGGGGACAGGGGGAACGGGCGAGCAGTACTTC.